These 5 T cell receptor beta chains were all obtained from the same sample, sequenced in a study of blood T cells in healthy people across ages. Then a second PCR, running roughly 7 to 11 cycles, was carried out with a sample-barcoded 5' primer and a J-beta primer mix. TCRdb itself ran the 5' RACE reads through MiXCR, one entry per CDR3 protein. Altogether around 1,900,000 distinct CDR3 sequences are present, roughly two fifths being singletons, with the ten largest covering around 23%. The sequenced material came from blood. The receptors shown here come from a human donor in good health.

The chain has TRBV11-3 and TRBJ1-1; possibly TRBD1 for D (6 bases). This CDR3 region has 15 residues. With 2 bases removed from V and 1 base from J, the gap between germline ends came to 11 bases. The germline CDR1 and CDR2 sequences are SGHNT and YENEEA. The CDR3 region is CASSLMPGQNTEAFF. The CDR3 nucleotides are TGTGCCAGCAGCTTAATGCCGGGACAGAACACTGAAGCTTTCTTT.

This clonotype showed up just a few times. This chain links TRBV28 with TRBJ2-5; D gene unclear. The ends were cut back, 4 bases at V and 5 bases at J, with 14 bases in the middle. The germline V gene has CDR1 MDHEN and CDR2 SYDVKM. This CDR3 has 14 residues. The CDR3 region is CASSSRIVRETQYF. The CDR3 region has the DNA TGTGCCAGCAGTTCTCGGATCGTGAGGGAGACCCAGTACTTC.

The chain combines TRBV15 with TRBJ1-1; 8 nucleotides line up with TRBD1. After removal of 3 bases from V and 11 bases from J, the junction contained 5 bases not matched to a gene. Germline lookup yields CDR1 LNHNV and CDR2 YYDKDF (reference sequence). The CDR3 is 12 residues long. This chain's CDR3 is CATSRDRVDAFF. The DNA of the CDR3 is TGTGCCACCAGCAGGGACAGGGTTGATGCTTTCTTT.

Ten or more counts support this clonotype. The CDR3 DNA sequence: TGTGCCAGCAGTTACTTGGGAGATACGCAGTATTTT. The encoded protein is CASSYLGDTQYF. The genes are TRBV6-2 or TRBV6-3 and TRBJ2-3; D uncertain. Germline V gene sequence: CDR1 MNHEY, CDR2 SVGEGT. V was pared by 1 base and J by 5 bases, with 4 bases between. CDR3 length equals 12 residues.

The gene calls are TRBV7-2 and TRBJ1-2; possible D gene TRBD1, 5 bases. CDR3 length: 15 amino acids. Germline V gene lookup returns CDR1 SGHTA and CDR2 FQGNSA. The V end lost 5 bases, the J end lost 12 bases, and 25 bases lay between the germline ends. In DNA, the CDR3 is TGTGCCAGCAGCCTCCAGCGGGGCCCCTTCGTGAGCGACACCTTC. Translation gives CASSLQRGPFVSDTF.